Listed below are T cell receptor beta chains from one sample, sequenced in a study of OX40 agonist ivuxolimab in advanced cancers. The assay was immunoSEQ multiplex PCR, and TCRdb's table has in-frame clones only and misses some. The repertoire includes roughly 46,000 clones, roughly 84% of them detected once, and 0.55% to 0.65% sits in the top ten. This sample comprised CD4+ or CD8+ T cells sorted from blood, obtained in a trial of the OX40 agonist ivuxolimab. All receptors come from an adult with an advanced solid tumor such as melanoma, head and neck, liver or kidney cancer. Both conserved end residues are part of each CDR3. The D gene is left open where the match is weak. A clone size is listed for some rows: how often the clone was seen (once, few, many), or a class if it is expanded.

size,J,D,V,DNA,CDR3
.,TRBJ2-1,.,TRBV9,TGTGCCAGCAGCGTAGCCGGTATCTCCTACAATGAGCAGTTCTTC,CASSVAGISYNEQFF
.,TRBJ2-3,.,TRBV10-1,TGCGCCAGCAGTGTGGGACCTCGCTCTGGGGCGCAGTATTTT,CASSVGPRSGAQYF
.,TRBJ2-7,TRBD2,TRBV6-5,TGTGCCAGCAGTTCACCGGGACTAGCCTCCTACGAGCAGTACTTC,CASSSPGLASYEQYF
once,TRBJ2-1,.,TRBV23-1,TGCGCCAGCAGTCAACAGGGCGCACTAGTGATTTACAATGAGCAGTTCTTC,CASSQQGALVIYNEQFF
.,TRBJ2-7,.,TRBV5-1,TGCGCCAGCGGGGTAGCACGGGATCGAGAGCAGTACTTC,CASGVARDREQYF
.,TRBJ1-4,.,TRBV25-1,TGTGCCAGCAGTGGGGGGGCTTACATCGAAAAACTGTTTTTT,CASSGGAYIEKLFF
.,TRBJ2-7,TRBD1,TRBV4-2,TGTGCCAGCAGCCGAGACAGGGGGGGCTACGAGCAGTACTTC,CASSRDRGGYEQYF
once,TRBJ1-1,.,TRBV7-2,TGTGCCAGCAGCCTCAGGGGATCCGACACTGAAGCTTTCTTT,CASSLRGSDTEAFF
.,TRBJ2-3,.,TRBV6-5,TGTGCCAGCAGTACCGTAGGCACAGATACGCAGTATTTT,CASSTVGTDTQYF
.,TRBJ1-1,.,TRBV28,TGTGCCAGCAGTTTAAGGGCCGCCCAGGCGGCTTTCTTT,CASSLRAAQAAFF
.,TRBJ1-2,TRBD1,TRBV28,TGTGCCAGCAGACGAGAAGGGGGCAACTATGGCTACACCTTC,CASRREGGNYGYTF
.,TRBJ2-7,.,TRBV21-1,TGTGCCAGGGTAGCTGACAGGGCTCTCTCCGAGCAGTACTTC,CARVADRALSEQYF
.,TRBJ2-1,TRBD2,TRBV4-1,TGCGCCAGCAGCCAGCGGCCCCCGGGACTAGCGGGGTACAATGAGCAGTTCTTC,CASSQRPPGLAGYNEQFF
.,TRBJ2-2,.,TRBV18,TGTGCCAGCTCACCACTAGGTCCGGGCGGGATTCACACCGGGGAGCTGTTTTTT,CASSPLGPGGIHTGELFF
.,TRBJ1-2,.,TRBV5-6,TGTGCCAGCACCCGAGTCCCGCAAACCGGGGCCCAGTATGGCTACACCTTC,CASTRVPQTGAQYGYTF
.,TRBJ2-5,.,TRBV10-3,TGTGCCATCAGCGGACACCTTGGGAGAATGGGGACCCAGTACTTC,CAISGHLGRMGTQYF
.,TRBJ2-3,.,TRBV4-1,TGCGCCAGCAGCCAGGCAAATACGCAGTATTTT,CASSQANTQYF
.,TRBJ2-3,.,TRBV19,TGTGCCAGTAGAGGCCGGGGGACTCGCACAGATACGCAGTATTTT,CASRGRGTRTDTQYF
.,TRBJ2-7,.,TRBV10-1,TGCGCCAGCAGTGAGAGCACCCTTTACGGGGTGGGCGAGCAGTACTTC,CASSESTLYGVGEQYF
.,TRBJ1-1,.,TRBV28,TGTGCCAGCAGTTTTCAGGCCGGTGGGGCTTTCTTT,CASSFQAGGAFF
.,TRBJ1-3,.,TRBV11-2,TGTGCCAGCAGCTTTACCCCCACAGGGTCTGGAAACACCATATATTTT,CASSFTPTGSGNTIYF
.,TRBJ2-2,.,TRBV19,TGTGCCAGTAGTATGGCAGGAAAATTGGGGGAGCTGTTTTTT,CASSMAGKLGELFF
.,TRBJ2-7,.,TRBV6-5,TGTGCCAGCAGTTCCGGAACCTACGAGCAGTACTTC,CASSSGTYEQYF
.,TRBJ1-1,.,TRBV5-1,TGCGCCAGCAGCCGGCAAGGGAACACTGAAGCTTTCTTT,CASSRQGNTEAFF
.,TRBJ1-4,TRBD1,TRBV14,TGTGCCAGCAGCCAACGGTTACAGGGGTATGAAAAACTGTTTTTT,CASSQRLQGYEKLFF
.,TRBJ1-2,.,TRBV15,TGTGCCACCAGCAGAGATTTAAATAACTATGGCTACACCTTC,CATSRDLNNYGYTF
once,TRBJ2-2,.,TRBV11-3,TGTGCCAGCAGCCGACCGGGACATCGCGCCGGGGAGCTGTTTTTT,CASSRPGHRAGELFF
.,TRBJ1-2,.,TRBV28,TGTGCCAGCAGTTTGGACGGATTTAACTATGGCTACACCTTC,CASSLDGFNYGYTF
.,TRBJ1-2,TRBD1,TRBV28,TGTGCCAGCAGTTTATCCGCAGGGGGCACTGCTAACTATGGCTACACCTTC,CASSLSAGGTANYGYTF
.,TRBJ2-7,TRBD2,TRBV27,TGTGCCAGCAAGGGACTAGCGGGCTACGAGCAGTACTTC,CASKGLAGYEQYF
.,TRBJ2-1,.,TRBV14,TGTGCCAGCAGCCAAGATACAGCTGAGCAGTTCTTC,CASSQDTAEQFF
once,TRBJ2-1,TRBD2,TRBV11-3,TGTGCCAGCAGCTTAGGCCCTAGCGGGAGGGGCGGATCCAATGAGCAGTTCTTC,CASSLGPSGRGGSNEQFF
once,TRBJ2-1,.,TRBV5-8,TGTGCCAGCAGCTTGGGCGGGACCTACTACAATGAGCAGTTCTTC,CASSLGGTYYNEQFF
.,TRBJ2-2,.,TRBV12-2,TGTGCAAGTCGCTTATCCGCTAGCGGGAGTACCGGGGAGCTGTTTTTT,CASRLSASGSTGELFF
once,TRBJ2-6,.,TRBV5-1,TGCGCCAGCAGCTTCGACTCTGGGGCCAACGTCCTGACTTTC,CASSFDSGANVLTF
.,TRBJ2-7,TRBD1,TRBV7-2,TGTGCCAGCAGCTTAGACCCATCCAGGGGGACGCCTAGCTCCTACGAGCAGTACTTC,CASSLDPSRGTPSSYEQYF
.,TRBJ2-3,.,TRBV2,TGTGCCAGCTCCGACCTCTACGGAGGTACGCAGTATTTT,CASSDLYGGTQYF
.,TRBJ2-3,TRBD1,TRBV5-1,TGCGCCAGCAGCTGGGACAGGCCGCGCACAGATACGCAGTATTTT,CASSWDRPRTDTQYF
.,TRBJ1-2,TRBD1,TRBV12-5,TGTGCTAGTGCCGGACAGGGAAACTATGGCTACACCTTC,CASAGQGNYGYTF
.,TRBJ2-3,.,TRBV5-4,TGTGCCAGCAGCCGAAGATCGGAAGGAGATACGCAGTATTTT,CASSRRSEGDTQYF
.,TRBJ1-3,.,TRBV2,TGTGCCAGCAGTGGGGGTCCTGGAAACACCATATATTTT,CASSGGPGNTIYF
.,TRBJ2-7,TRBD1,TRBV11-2,TGTGCCAGCAGCCCGGACAGGGCCCACGAGCAGTACTTC,CASSPDRAHEQYF
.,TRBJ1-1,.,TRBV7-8,TGTGCCAGCAGCTCAAGACAGAACACTGAAGCTTTCTTT,CASSSRQNTEAFF
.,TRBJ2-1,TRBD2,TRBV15,TGTGCCACCAGCCCCTGGCGGGAGCAGTACAATGAGCAGTTCTTC,CATSPWREQYNEQFF
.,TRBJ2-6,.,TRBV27,TGTGCCAGCGGCAGGGAATCTGGGGCCAACGTCCTGACTTTC,CASGRESGANVLTF
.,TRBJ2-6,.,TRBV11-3,TGTGCCAGCAGCTTAGAAGGGGGAGGTGGGGCCAACGTCCTGACTTTC,CASSLEGGGGANVLTF
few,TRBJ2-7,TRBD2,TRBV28,TGTGCCACCCGAGCGGGAGGGCCGGGCGAGCAGTACTTC,CATRAGGPGEQYF
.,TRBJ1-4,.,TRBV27,TGTGCCAGCAGTTTGAAAGGGGCGGGGAAACTGTTTTTT,CASSLKGAGKLFF
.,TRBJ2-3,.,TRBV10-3,TGTGCCATAGGGGGGGGCGCAGATACGCAGTATTTT,CAIGGGADTQYF
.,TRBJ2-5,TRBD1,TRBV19,TGTGCCAGTAGTATAGGTGGGACAGTAGGGATAGAGACCCAGTACTTC,CASSIGGTVGIETQYF
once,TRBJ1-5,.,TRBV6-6,TGTGCCAGCAGTTACCTCAGGGACAGCAATCAGCCCCAGCATTTT,CASSYLRDSNQPQHF
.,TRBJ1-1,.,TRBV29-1,TGCAGCGTCCTGGTCCAATTGAACACTGAAGCTTTCTTT,CSVLVQLNTEAFF
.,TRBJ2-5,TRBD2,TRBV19,TGTGCCAGTAAGGGGACTAGCGGGACGACCCAGTACTTC,CASKGTSGTTQYF
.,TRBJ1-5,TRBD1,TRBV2,TGTGCCAGCAGTGACAGGGGGGGAAGGCAGCCCCAGCATTTT,CASSDRGGRQPQHF
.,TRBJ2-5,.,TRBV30,TGTGCCTGGAGTGTTTTGCTGGCAGAGACCCAGTACTTC,CAWSVLLAETQYF
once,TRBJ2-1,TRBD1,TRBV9,TGTGCCAGCAGCATTACAGGGGCTGGCAATGAGCAGTTCTTC,CASSITGAGNEQFF
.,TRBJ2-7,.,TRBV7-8,TGTGCCAGTCTCCGGGACTCCCACTCCTACGAGCAGTACTTC,CASLRDSHSYEQYF
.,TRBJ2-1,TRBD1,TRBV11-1,TGTGCCAGCAGCTTAAACAGGGGCTATGAGCAGTTCTTC,CASSLNRGYEQFF
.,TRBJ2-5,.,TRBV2,TGTGCCAGCACGGTCTCTACAACAGTCCGAGAGACCCAGTACTTC,CASTVSTTVRETQYF
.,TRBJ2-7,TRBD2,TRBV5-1,TGCGCCAGCAGCCGACAAGCGGGAGGGCCTGACGAGCAGTACTTC,CASSRQAGGPDEQYF